This TCR beta chain was captured in a study of cytomegalovirus exposure and HLA in healthy donors. The study, taken as a whole, reports: One variant, a missense change in DCLRE1C, was linked in a later analysis to TCR beta V- and J-gene trimming.

In the PCR, 60 Vbeta and 13 Jbeta primers were used. In the original processing: Some 10 million of the approximately 80 million unique TCR beta chains counted in a later analysis were shared. Some clones are missing from TCRdb's copy, which holds only in-frame ones; the method was immunoSEQ multiplex PCR. That table gives V, J and clone size, and the DNA gave D and trimming. The profile shows 100,000 to 150,000 clones, around 85% of them singletons. Each donor was healthy, and each was a bone marrow donor. As for this clone: Its antigen is unknown.

Specimen: PBMCs. The receptor was derived from a man under 40 in good health and CMV-seronegative.

CDR3 sequence (DNA): TGTGCCAGCAGTTCCGGGACAGGGGGGTGGAATGAGCAGTTCTTC. Translation: CASSSGTGGWNEQFF. V is TRBV6-5 and J is TRBJ2-1, with 11 bases matching TRBD1. V gave up 4 bases and J gave up 7 bases; unmatched junction bases: 6. The germline gives CDR1 MNHEY, CDR2 SVGAGI. The CDR3 runs to 15 residues.